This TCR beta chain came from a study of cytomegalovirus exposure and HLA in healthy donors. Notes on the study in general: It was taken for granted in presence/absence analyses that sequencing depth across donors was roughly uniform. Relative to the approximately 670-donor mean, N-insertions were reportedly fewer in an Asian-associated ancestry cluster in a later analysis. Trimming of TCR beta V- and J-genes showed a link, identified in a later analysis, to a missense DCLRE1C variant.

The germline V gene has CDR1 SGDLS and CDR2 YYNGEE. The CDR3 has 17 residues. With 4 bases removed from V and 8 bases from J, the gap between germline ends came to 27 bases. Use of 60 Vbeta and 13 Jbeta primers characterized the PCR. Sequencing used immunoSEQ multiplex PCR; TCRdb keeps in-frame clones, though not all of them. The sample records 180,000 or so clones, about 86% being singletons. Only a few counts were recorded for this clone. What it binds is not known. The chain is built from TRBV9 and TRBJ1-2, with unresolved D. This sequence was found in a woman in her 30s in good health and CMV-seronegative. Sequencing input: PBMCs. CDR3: CASSSRGEGSLFSGYTF. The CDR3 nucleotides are TGTGCCAGCAGCTCCCGCGGAGAAGGCTCTCTCTTTAGCGGCTACACCTTC. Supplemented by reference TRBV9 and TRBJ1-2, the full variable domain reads DSGVTQTPKHLITATGQRVTLRCSPRSGDLSVYWYQQSLDQGLQFLIQYYNGEERAKGNILERFSAQQFPDLHSELNLSSLELGDSALYFCASSSRGEGSLFSGYTFGSGTRLTVV.